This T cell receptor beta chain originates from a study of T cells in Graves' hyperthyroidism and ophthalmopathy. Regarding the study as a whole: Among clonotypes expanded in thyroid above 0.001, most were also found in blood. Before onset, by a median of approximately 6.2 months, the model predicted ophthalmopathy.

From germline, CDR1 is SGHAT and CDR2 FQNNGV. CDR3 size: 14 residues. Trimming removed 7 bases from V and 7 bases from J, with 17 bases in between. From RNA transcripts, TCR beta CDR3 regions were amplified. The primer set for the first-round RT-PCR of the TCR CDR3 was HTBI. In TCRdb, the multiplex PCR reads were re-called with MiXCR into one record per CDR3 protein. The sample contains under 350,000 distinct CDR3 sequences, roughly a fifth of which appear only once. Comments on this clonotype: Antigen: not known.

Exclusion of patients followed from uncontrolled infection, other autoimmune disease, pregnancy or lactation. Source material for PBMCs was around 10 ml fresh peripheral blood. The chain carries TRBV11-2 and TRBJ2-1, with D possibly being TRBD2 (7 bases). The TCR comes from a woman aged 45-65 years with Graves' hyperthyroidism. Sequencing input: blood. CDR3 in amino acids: CASNSGGGHNEQFF. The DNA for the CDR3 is TGTGCCAGCAACTCCGGCGGGGGCCATAATGAGCAGTTCTTC.